A selection of T cell receptor beta chains follows, all from one sample in a study of post-analysis software for immune sequencing data. MiXCR, applied by TCRdb to the PCR reads, yields one record per CDR3 protein. The sample includes 800,000 to 950,000 distinct CDR3 sequences, roughly 58% of them seen just once. Sequencing was done on a sample of blood. These receptors originate from a girl aged 10-17 years with multiple sclerosis. Each CDR3 is given with its conserved first and last residue. Fields, in order: clone size, J gene, D gene, V gene, CDR3 DNA, CDR3 protein. A D gene is named only where the DNA matches it firmly. Size tells how often a clone was seen (once, few, many) or the class of an expanded clone, and some rows leave it out.

clone size: .; J gene: TRBJ1-1; D gene: .; V gene: TRBV12-5; CDR3 DNA: TGTGCTAGTGGTTACAGGTTGAACACTGAAGCTTTCTTT; CDR3 protein: CASGYRLNTEAFF
clone size: few; J gene: TRBJ1-5; D gene: .; V gene: TRBV20-1; CDR3 DNA: TGCAGTGCTCCCTCTTGGGGAGGAAGCAATCAGCCCCAGCATTTT; CDR3 protein: CSAPSWGGSNQPQHF
clone size: .; J gene: TRBJ1-1; D gene: .; V gene: TRBV7-2; CDR3 DNA: TGTGCCAGCAGCTTAAAAAGTTTAGCAGGGAACACTGAAGCTTTCTTT; CDR3 protein: CASSLKSLAGNTEAFF
clone size: .; J gene: TRBJ2-7; D gene: .; V gene: TRBV25-1; CDR3 DNA: TGTGCCAGCAGTGAGGTATTTGGTGGGGCCTACGAGCAGTACTTC; CDR3 protein: CASSEVFGGAYEQYF
clone size: .; J gene: TRBJ1-1; D gene: .; V gene: TRBV12-3/TRBV12-4; CDR3 DNA: TGTGCCAGCAGTCCCCTGCAGGCCGGGAGCACTGAAGCTTTCTTT; CDR3 protein: CASSPLQAGSTEAFF
clone size: .; J gene: TRBJ2-5; D gene: .; V gene: TRBV25-1; CDR3 DNA: TGTGCCAGCTTACCTTGGGGCAGTTCAGCCCAGTACTTC; CDR3 protein: CASLPWGSSAQYF
clone size: few; J gene: TRBJ2-7; D gene: TRBD2; V gene: TRBV15; CDR3 DNA: TGTGCCACCAGCACTTATTTAGCGGGAGGACCGGGAGAGCAGTACTTC; CDR3 protein: CATSTYLAGGPGEQYF
clone size: .; J gene: TRBJ2-5; D gene: .; V gene: TRBV7-8; CDR3 DNA: TGTGCCAGCAGCTTATCTCCCAGATGGGAGACCCAGTACTTC; CDR3 protein: CASSLSPRWETQYF
clone size: once; J gene: TRBJ2-1; D gene: .; V gene: TRBV12-5; CDR3 DNA: TGTGCTAGTGGTTTGAGAAGTTTTAGGGCGAGCTCCTACAATGAGCAGTTCTTC; CDR3 protein: CASGLRSFRASSYNEQFF
clone size: .; J gene: TRBJ2-1; D gene: .; V gene: TRBV28; CDR3 DNA: TGTGCCAGCAGTTTGTCTACGTTTAACAATGAGCAGTTCTTC; CDR3 protein: CASSLSTFNNEQFF
clone size: few; J gene: TRBJ2-4; D gene: .; V gene: TRBV14; CDR3 DNA: TGTGCCAGCAGCCAAGGCAACCAGGTAGCGGAGTACTTC; CDR3 protein: CASSQGNQVAEYF
clone size: few; J gene: TRBJ1-2; D gene: .; V gene: TRBV6-5; CDR3 DNA: TGTGCCAGCAGACCCGAGAGGGACTATGGCTACACCTTC; CDR3 protein: CASRPERDYGYTF
clone size: .; J gene: TRBJ2-1; D gene: TRBD2; V gene: TRBV6-5; CDR3 DNA: TGTGCCAGCAGTTCAAACGGAGCGGGAGCCTACAATGAGCAGTTCTTC; CDR3 protein: CASSSNGAGAYNEQFF
clone size: .; J gene: TRBJ2-1; D gene: .; V gene: TRBV5-6; CDR3 DNA: TGTGCCAGCAGCCTGGTAACGGGGGTGGGGAATGAGCAGTTCTTC; CDR3 protein: CASSLVTGVGNEQFF
clone size: .; J gene: TRBJ2-5; D gene: TRBD1; V gene: TRBV20-1; CDR3 DNA: TGCAGTGCTGTAGACAGGGCGACCCAGTACTTC; CDR3 protein: CSAVDRATQYF
clone size: few; J gene: TRBJ1-2; D gene: TRBD1; V gene: TRBV6-6; CDR3 DNA: TGTGCCAGCAGTGATGGGACAGGGACGGGCGGCTACACCTTC; CDR3 protein: CASSDGTGTGGYTF
clone size: few; J gene: TRBJ1-5; D gene: TRBD1; V gene: TRBV6-5; CDR3 DNA: TGTGCCAGCAGTTACGGTTTCACAGGGGGCTTTAGCAATCAGCCCCAGCATTTT; CDR3 protein: CASSYGFTGGFSNQPQHF